The present entry profiles one T cell receptor (beta chain) with its context. RNA transcripts provided the source from which TCR beta CDR3 regions were amplified. Primed by the HTBI set, a first-round RT-PCR was run on the TCR CDR3. TCRdb recomputed calls from the multiplex PCR reads with MiXCR, one row per CDR3 protein. This repertoire shows 250,000 or so distinct CDR3 sequences, roughly 15% found once; its top ten account for more than 30%. The data belong to a study of T cells in Graves' hyperthyroidism and ophthalmopathy. Hyperthyroidism, newly diagnosed and lasting under 2 months, affected patients aged 18 to 65. PBMCs came from 8.5 to 10 ml fresh peripheral blood. Trimming removed 3 bases at V and 0 bases at J, with 18 bases between. Germline CDR1 reads DFQATT; CDR2 reads SNEGSKA (reference sequence). CDR3 length: 17 amino acids.

The sample taken for sequencing was blood. This clonotype was sampled from a woman aged 45-65 years with Graves' hyperthyroidism that later progressed to Graves' ophthalmopathy. The chain uses TRBV20-1 and TRBJ2-1; D unresolved. The CDR3 DNA sequence: TGCAGTGCTAGTTCATTCGTCTCCTCCAGCTCCTACAATGAGCAGTTCTTC. This gives the protein CSASSFVSSSSYNEQFF.